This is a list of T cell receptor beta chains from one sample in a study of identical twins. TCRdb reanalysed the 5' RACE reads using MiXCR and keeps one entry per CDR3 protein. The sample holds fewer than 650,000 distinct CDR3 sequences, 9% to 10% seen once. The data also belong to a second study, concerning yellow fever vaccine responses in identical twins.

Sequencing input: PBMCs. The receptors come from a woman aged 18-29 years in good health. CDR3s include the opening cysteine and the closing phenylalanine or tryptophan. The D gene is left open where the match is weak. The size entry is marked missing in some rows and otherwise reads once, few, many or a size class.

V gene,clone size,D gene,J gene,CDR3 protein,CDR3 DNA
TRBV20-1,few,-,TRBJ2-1,CSARVVGFVEQFF,TGCAGTGCTAGAGTGGTCGGATTTGTAGAGCAGTTCTTC
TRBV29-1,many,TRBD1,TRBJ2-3,CSVVQTGPDTQYF,TGCAGCGTTGTTCAGACAGGGCCAGATACGCAGTATTTT
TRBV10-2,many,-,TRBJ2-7,CARVPIRRYEQYF,TGCGCCAGGGTCCCTATACGCCGCTACGAGCAGTACTTC
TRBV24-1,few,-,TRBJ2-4,CATSDRWGDDIQYF,TGTGCCACCAGTGATCGATGGGGGGATGATATTCAGTACTTC
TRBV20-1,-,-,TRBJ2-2,CSASPGAYGELFF,TGCAGTGCTAGCCCAGGGGCCTACGGGGAGCTGTTTTTT
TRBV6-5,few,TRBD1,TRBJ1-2,CASSSRQGANMVYGYTF,TGTGCCAGCAGTTCCCGACAGGGGGCCAATATGGTATATGGCTACACCTTC
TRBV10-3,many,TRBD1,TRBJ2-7,CAIRWGTGANEQYF,TGTGCCATCAGGTGGGGGACAGGGGCCAACGAGCAGTACTTC
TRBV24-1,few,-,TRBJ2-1,CATVGGANEQFF,TGTGCCACCGTGGGGGGTGCAAATGAGCAGTTCTTC
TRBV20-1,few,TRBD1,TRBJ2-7,CSLGTGGYEQYF,TGCAGCCTCGGGACAGGGGGCTACGAGCAGTACTTC
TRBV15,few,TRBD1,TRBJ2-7,CATSRVRFDRAVYEQYF,TGTGCCACCAGCAGAGTCCGGTTCGACAGGGCGGTCTACGAGCAGTACTTC
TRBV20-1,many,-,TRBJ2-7,CSASLTEGKGYEQYF,TGCAGTGCTAGCCTGACCGAGGGAAAAGGATACGAGCAGTACTTC
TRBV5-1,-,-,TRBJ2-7,CASRDIEPGQHFYEQYF,TGCGCCAGCAGGGACATAGAACCGGGACAACACTTTTACGAGCAGTACTTC
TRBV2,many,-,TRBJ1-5,CASRGGQQNQPQHF,TGTGCCAGCAGGGGAGGACAGCAAAATCAGCCCCAGCATTTT
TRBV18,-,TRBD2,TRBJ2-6,CASSVTAAGVSGANVLTF,TGTGCCAGCTCAGTCACCGCAGCGGGGGTCTCTGGGGCCAACGTCCTGACTTTC
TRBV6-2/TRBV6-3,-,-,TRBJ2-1,CASRGEAAFYNQQFF,TGTGCCAGCAGAGGGGAAGCGGCCTTCTACAATCAGCAGTTCTTC
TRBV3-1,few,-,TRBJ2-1,CASSQVKVDRHNEQFF,TGTGCCAGCAGCCAAGTTAAGGTTGATAGACACAATGAGCAGTTCTTC
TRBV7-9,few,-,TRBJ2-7,CASSRGPGSSYEQYF,TGTGCCAGCAGCCGAGGGCCAGGGAGCTCCTACGAGCAGTACTTC
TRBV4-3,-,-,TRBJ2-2,CASSQDRLKPTGELFF,TGCGCCAGCAGCCAAGATAGGCTAAAGCCCACCGGGGAGCTGTTTTTT
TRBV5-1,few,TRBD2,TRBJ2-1,CASSHVGGGGAREQFF,TGCGCCAGCAGCCACGTCGGGGGCGGGGGGGCTCGTGAGCAGTTCTTC
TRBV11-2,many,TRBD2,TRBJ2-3,CASSRSPTTSGSTDTQYF,TGTGCCAGCAGCCGTAGCCCGACCACTAGCGGGAGCACAGATACGCAGTATTTT
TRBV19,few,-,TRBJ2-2,CASRTDRELFF,TGTGCCAGTAGGACGGATCGGGAGCTGTTTTTT
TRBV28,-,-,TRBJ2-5,CASTAWGSQETQYF,TGTGCCAGCACCGCCTGGGGCAGCCAAGAGACCCAGTACTTC
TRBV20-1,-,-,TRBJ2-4,CSARPWTENQNIQYF,TGCAGTGCTAGACCCTGGACCGAAAACCAAAACATTCAGTACTTC
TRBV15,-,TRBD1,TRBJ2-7,CATGTGPYEQYF,TGTGCCACCGGGACAGGGCCCTACGAGCAGTACTTC
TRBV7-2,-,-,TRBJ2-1,CASTKRESYNEQFF,TGTGCCAGCACCAAAAGAGAGAGCTACAATGAGCAGTTCTTC
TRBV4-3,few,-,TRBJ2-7,CASSQDLGRFYCESYEQYF,TGCGCCAGCAGCCAAGATCTGGGCAGATTTTATTGTGAGTCCTACGAGCAGTACTTC
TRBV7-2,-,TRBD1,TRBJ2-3,CASSLKGGEKQYF,TGTGCCAGCAGCTTAAAAGGGGGCGAGAAGCAGTATTTT
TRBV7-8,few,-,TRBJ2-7,CASSLVEGTGSYEQYF,TGTGCCAGCAGCTTAGTTGAGGGAACAGGGTCCTACGAGCAGTACTTC
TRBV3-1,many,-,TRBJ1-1,CASSQYHTEAFF,TGTGCCAGCAGCCAATATCACACTGAAGCTTTCTTT
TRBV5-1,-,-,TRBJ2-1,CASSVGTLYGEQFF,TGCGCCAGCAGCGTAGGGACTCTTTATGGTGAGCAGTTCTTC
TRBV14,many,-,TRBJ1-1,CASSQDLLNTEAFF,TGTGCCAGCAGCCAAGACCTCCTGAACACTGAAGCTTTCTTT
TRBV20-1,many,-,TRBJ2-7,CSARVREQYF,TGCAGTGCTAGAGTGCGGGAGCAGTACTTC
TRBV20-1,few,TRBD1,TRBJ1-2,CSAPRTGGNYGYTF,TGCAGTGCTCCAAGGACAGGGGGGAACTATGGCTACACCTTC
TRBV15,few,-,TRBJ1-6,CATSRDRASPLHF,TGTGCCACCAGCAGAGATCGGGCTTCACCCCTCCACTTT
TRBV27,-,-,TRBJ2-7,CASTYLSYEQYF,TGTGCCAGCACCTATCTCTCCTACGAGCAGTACTTC
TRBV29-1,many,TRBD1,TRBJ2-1,CSAGTGGNEQFF,TGCAGCGCAGGGACAGGGGGCAATGAGCAGTTCTTC
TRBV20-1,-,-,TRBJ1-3,CSASRGRDTIYF,TGCAGTGCTAGTAGAGGTAGAGACACCATATATTTT
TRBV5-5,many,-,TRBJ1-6,CASSLYGGGDSPLHF,TGTGCCAGCAGCTTGTACGGAGGTGGGGATTCACCCCTCCACTTT
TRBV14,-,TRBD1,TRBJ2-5,CASSRQGFGETQYF,TGTGCCAGCAGCCGACAGGGATTCGGGGAGACCCAGTACTTC
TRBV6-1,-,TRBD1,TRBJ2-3,CASRIQGATLTDTQYF,TGTGCCAGCAGAATACAGGGGGCGACTCTCACAGATACGCAGTATTTT
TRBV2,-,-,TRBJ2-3,CASSALSGTDTQYF,TGTGCCAGCAGTGCCCTTTCGGGGACAGATACGCAGTATTTT
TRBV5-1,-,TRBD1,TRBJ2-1,CASSMEQGADYNEQFF,TGCGCCAGCAGCATGGAACAGGGGGCGGACTACAATGAGCAGTTCTTC
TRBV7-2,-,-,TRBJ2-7,CASQLPPYEQYF,TGTGCCAGCCAGTTACCACCGTACGAGCAGTACTTC
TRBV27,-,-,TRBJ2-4,CASSFSSSAGRIIQYF,TGTGCCAGCAGTTTCTCCTCCTCGGCGGGGAGAATCATTCAGTACTTC
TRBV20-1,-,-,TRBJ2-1,CSARASRETGTDEQFF,TGCAGTGCTAGAGCCTCTCGGGAGACAGGGACGGATGAGCAGTTCTTC
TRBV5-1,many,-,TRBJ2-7,CASTGSSSYEQYF,TGCGCCAGCACAGGGTCTAGCTCCTACGAGCAGTACTTC
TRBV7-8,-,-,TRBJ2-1,CASSSPRDSLAQFF,TGTGCCAGCAGCTCGCCTCGGGACTCCTTGGCACAGTTCTTC
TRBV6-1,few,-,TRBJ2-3,CASSESTPSTDTQYF,TGTGCCAGCAGTGAATCCACCCCTAGCACAGATACGCAGTATTTT
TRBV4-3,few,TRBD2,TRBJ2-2,CASSQDLLAGPTGELFF,TGCGCCAGCAGCCAAGATCTGCTAGCGGGACCCACCGGGGAGCTGTTTTTT
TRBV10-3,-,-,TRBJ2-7,CAIRGLSNEQYF,TGTGCCATAAGGGGGTTGTCTAACGAGCAGTACTTC
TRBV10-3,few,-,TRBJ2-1,CAIDSGFFDEQFF,TGTGCCATCGATTCGGGGTTCTTCGATGAGCAGTTCTTC
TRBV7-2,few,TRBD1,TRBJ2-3,CASRKVRDRGTDTQYF,TGTGCCAGCCGTAAAGTCCGGGACAGGGGCACAGATACGCAGTATTTT
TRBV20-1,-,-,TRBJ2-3,CSARDGRTHTQYF,TGCAGTGCTAGAGATGGTCGGACCCATACGCAGTATTTT
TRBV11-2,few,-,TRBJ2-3,CATQGGSTDTQYF,TGTGCCACACAGGGGGGGAGCACAGATACGCAGTATTTT
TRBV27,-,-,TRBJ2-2,CASSSPGGPGELFF,TGTGCCAGCAGTTCTCCCGGGGGCCCAGGGGAGCTGTTTTTT
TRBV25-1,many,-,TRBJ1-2,CASSQPVRRSNYGYTF,TGTGCCAGCAGCCAACCAGTGAGACGGTCTAACTATGGCTACACCTTC
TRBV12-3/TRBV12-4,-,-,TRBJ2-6,CASQFSGANVLTF,TGTGCCAGCCAATTCTCTGGGGCCAACGTCCTGACTTTC
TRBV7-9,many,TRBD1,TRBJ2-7,CASSGTGNSEQYF,TGTGCCAGCAGTGGGACAGGGAATAGCGAGCAGTACTTC
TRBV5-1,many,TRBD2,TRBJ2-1,CASSALAGVGNEQFF,TGCGCCAGCTCCGCACTAGCGGGAGTCGGCAATGAGCAGTTCTTC
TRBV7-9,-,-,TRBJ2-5,CASRLVWGQETQYF,TGTGCCAGCAGACTCGTGTGGGGACAAGAGACCCAGTACTTC